Below are 9 T cell receptor beta chains sequenced from a single sample in a study of a mutant IDH1 vaccine in newly diagnosed glioma. Indicated time point: week 47, end of study. Doses comprised 300 ug of mutant IDH1 20-mer peptide each, plus topical imiquimod. These receptors lack a known antigen. Generated by immunoSEQ multiplex PCR, the TCRdb table keeps only in-frame clones and is missing some. The sample includes approximately 56,000 clones, 60% to 80% of them seen just once. The source was PBMCs, collected from a glioma patient whose treatment included an IDH1 peptide vaccine. The receptors originated from a man in his fifties with glioma.

To note about this clone: The junction shows a germline mismatch at one end, possibly a read error. The chain employs TRBV7-7 and TRBJ2-3; 11 nucleotides align to TRBD2. Germline V gene sequence: CDR1 SSHAT, CDR2 FNYEAQ (reference sequence). The CDR3 consists of 15 residues. CDR3 in amino acids: CASSLAGGPGDTQYF. The CDR3 nucleotides read TGTGCTAGCAGCTTAGCGGGGGGGCCTGGAGATACGCAGTATTTT.

The CDR3 protein is CASSLEAGIYGYTF. The CDR3 bases are TGCGCCAGCAGCTTGGAGGCAGGGATCTATGGCTACACCTTC. This chain links TRBV5-1 with TRBJ1-2, with D perhaps matching TRBD1 (5 bases). The V end lost 0 bases, the J end lost 4 bases, and 10 bases lay between the germline ends. The CDR3 extends over 14 amino acids. From germline, CDR1 is SGHRS and CDR2 YFSETQ.

The J gene is TRBJ1-3, the V gene TRBV12-2. TRBV12-2 is a pseudogene. CDR3 length: 13 amino acids. This chain's CDR3 is CARTRSSGNTIYF. The CDR3 DNA reads as TGTGCAAGGACCCGGAGCTCTGGAAACACCATATATTTT.

This sequence joins TRBV30 and TRBJ1-2, with TRBD1 as a possible D gene (5 bases). The V end lost 6 bases, the J end lost 7 bases, and 12 bases lay between the germline ends. This CDR3 is built from 11 residues. Per germline, CDR1 GTSNPN and CDR2 SVGIG (reference sequence). CDR3 amino acids: CACNQGPGYTF. The CDR3 DNA sequence: TGTGCCTGCAACCAGGGTCCTGGCTACACCTTC.

The genes are TRBV19 and TRBJ2-3, with TRBD1 as a possible D gene (5 bases). Germline-derived CDR1 and CDR2 are LNHDA and SQIVND (reference sequence). This CDR3 spans 13 amino acids. Trimming pared 5 bases from V and 2 bases from J, leaving 8 bases between. CDR3 in DNA: TGTGCCAGTAGTCCAGGGAACACAGATACGCAGTATTTT. It specifies CASSPGNTDTQYF.

J is TRBJ2-7 and V is TRBV2; D is undetermined. The V and J ends lost 6 bases and 0 bases respectively, with 12 bases between them. Germline assignment: CDR1 SNHLY and CDR2 FYNNEI. The CDR3 consists of 14 residues. In nucleotides, the CDR3 is TGTGCCAGCAGAGCGTGGCCGAGCTCCTACGAGCAGTACTTC. It yields the protein CASRAWPSSYEQYF.

This clone appeared once. The rearrangement uses TRBV7-9 and TRBJ2-7; D is perhaps TRBD1 or TRBD2 (5 bases each). The V end was cut by 5 bases, the J end by 13 bases, with 15 bases between. CDR3 length: 11 amino acids. Germline values: CDR1 SEHNR, CDR2 FQNEAQ (reference sequence). The CDR3 loop is CASSRDRVIYF. The CDR3 bases are TGTGCCAGCAGCCGGGACCGCGTAATTTACTTC.

The chain couples TRBV6-5 to TRBJ1-2; 8 bases line up with TRBD1. The V gene end was trimmed by 6 bases and the J gene end by 8 bases; junction bases not matched to a gene: 8. Per the germline V gene, CDR1 is MNHEY and CDR2 is SVGAGI. CDR3 length equals 13 residues. The CDR3 is CASSLDRDDGYTF. CDR3 nucleotides: TGTGCCAGCAGCCTGGACAGGGATGACGGCTACACCTTC.

The rearrangement joins TRBV18 to TRBJ1-1; tentatively, D is TRBD1 (6 bases). Trimming removed 3 bases at V and 1 base at J, with 21 bases between. CDR1 KGHSH and CDR2 LQKENI come from the germline V gene. The CDR3 sequence is 18 residues long. Here the CDR3 reads CASSPPMGVGAKNTEAFF. The DNA of the CDR3 is TGTGCCAGCTCACCTCCGATGGGGGTGGGGGCCAAGAACACTGAAGCTTTCTTT.